The 18 T cell receptor beta chains presented below share a single source sample, sequenced in a study of blood T cell repertoires in COVID-19. Sequencing was performed with immunoSEQ multiplex PCR; in TCRdb, only in-frame clones are kept and a portion is missing. Of roughly 200,000 clones listed, roughly 84% are singletons. Sequencing was carried out using peripheral blood. The receptor source for this set is a man aged 50-60 years with COVID-19, enrolled during active disease.

V usage is TRBV7-3 and J usage is TRBJ2-1; 7 bases agree with TRBD2. J was trimmed by 0 bases and V by 1 base; bases with no gene match: 3. This CDR3 has 16 residues. Germline V gene lookup returns CDR1 SGHTA and CDR2 FQGTGA. The CDR3 DNA sequence: TGTGCCAGCAGCTTAATCTCTAGCGGCTCCTACAATGAGCAGTTCTTC. Its protein product is CASSLISSGSYNEQFF.

This chain joins TRBV19 and TRBJ2-5; 13 bases are a match to TRBD2. Germline V gene lookup returns CDR1 LNHDA and CDR2 SQIVND (reference sequence). The CDR3 sequence is 15 residues long. Trimming removed 2 bases from V and 5 bases from J; junction bases left unmatched: 2. The CDR3 nucleotides are TGTGCCAGTAGTATAACGGGACTAGCGGGGGAGACCCAGTACTTC. Translated, it gives CASSITGLAGETQYF.

The chain has TRBV2 and TRBJ2-5; TRBD2 aligns across 12 bases. V shed 3 bases, J shed 1 base, and the junction held 15 bases outside the gene matches. The germline gives CDR1 SNHLY, CDR2 FYNNEI. There are 20 residues in the CDR3. CDR3 region: CASSELQGSGLAGSQETQYF. The CDR3 DNA is TGTGCCAGCAGTGAGTTGCAGGGAAGTGGACTAGCGGGAAGCCAAGAGACCCAGTACTTC.

The table lists this clone with a count of one. The chain couples TRBV19 to TRBJ2-2; TRBD2 matches at 11 bases. The germline CDR1 and CDR2 sequences are LNHDA and SQIVND (reference sequence). The CDR3 consists of 18 residues. V dropped 6 bases and J dropped 7; count of bases not matched to a gene: 16. CDR3 DNA: TGTGCCAGTAGAAGGATAATAGCGGGAGGGAGAAGGGGCGGGGAGCTGTTTTTT. This codes for CASRRIIAGGRRGGELFF.

V usage is TRBV19 and J usage is TRBJ2-1; 10 bases are a match to TRBD2. The CDR3 loop spans 15 amino acids. CDR1 LNHDA and CDR2 SQIVND come from the germline V gene (reference sequence). The J segment lost 8 bases and the V segment lost 1 base, leaving 5 bases of the junction unmatched. The CDR3: CASSIASGGIYEQFF. The DNA for the CDR3 is TGTGCCAGTAGTATAGCTAGCGGGGGTATATATGAGCAGTTCTTC.

The CDR3 spells CASSVVGLAGTDTQYF. DNA of the CDR3: TGTGCCAGCAGCGTAGTCGGGCTAGCGGGCACAGATACGCAGTATTTT. The chain employs TRBV9 and TRBJ2-3, with 7 bases identical to TRBD2. Per the germline V gene, CDR1 is SGDLS and CDR2 is YYNGEE. The CDR3 totals 16 residues. Trimming cost V 0 bases and J 1 base; bases outside gene matches: 5.

This chain uses TRBV30 with TRBJ1-6, with 7 bases identical to TRBD1. Germline CDR1 is GTSNPN and CDR2 is SVGIG (reference sequence). This CDR3 has 15 residues. Unmatched junction bases numbered 7, after V lost 3 bases and J lost 5 bases. The CDR3: CAWRDQGTDNSPLHF. In DNA, the CDR3 is TGTGCCTGGAGGGACCAAGGGACAGATAATTCACCCCTCCACTTT.

This clone has just a few counts. The chain has TRBV28 and TRBJ2-1, with 9 bases lining up with TRBD2. This CDR3 has 12 residues. The germline CDR1 and CDR2 sequences are MDHEN and SYDVKM. V lost 5 bases, J lost 14 bases, and 7 bases stayed unmatched. CDR3 amino acids: CASSTRTSVKFF. In DNA, the CDR3 is TGTGCCAGCAGTACACGGACTAGCGTCAAGTTCTTC.

The chain links TRBV4-2 to TRBJ1-1; D is perhaps TRBD1 (5 bases). The V gene lost 0 bases and the J gene lost 0 bases, with 11 bases spanning the gap. Germline assignment: CDR1 LGHNA and CDR2 YNFKEQ. This CDR3 has 16 residues. The DNA for the CDR3 is TGTGCCAGCAGCCAAGATCTCGACAGACTGAACACTGAAGCTTTCTTT. Protein product: CASSQDLDRLNTEAFF.

The V and J genes are TRBV3-1 (or the pseudogene TRBV3-2) and TRBJ2-3; possible D gene TRBD2, 7 bases. This CDR3 spans 20 amino acids. CDR1 is LGHDT and CDR2 is YNNKEL in the germline V gene (reference sequence). Trimming left V 0 bases short and J 0 bases short, with 22 bases between. The CDR3 sequence: CASSQDLTPMAGASTDTQYF. CDR3 in DNA: TGTGCCAGCAGCCAAGATTTGACCCCTATGGCGGGGGCTAGCACAGATACGCAGTATTTT.

The rearrangement joins TRBV10-1 to TRBJ1-1; the D is unclear. This CDR3 is 15 amino acids long. Germline V gene sequence: CDR1 WNHNN, CDR2 SYGVQD (reference sequence). The V gene lost 0 bases and the J gene lost 5 bases, with 13 bases spanning the gap. The CDR3, as DNA: TGCGCCAGCAGTGAGTCGATCCCCGGGGAAACTGAAGCTTTCTTT. Its translation is CASSESIPGETEAFF.

This clone was picked up a small number of times. The chain links TRBV18 to TRBJ2-2; tentative D call: TRBD1 (6 bases). CDR1 and CDR2 (germline): KGHSH, LQKENI. Trimming took off 3 bases at V and 0 bases at J, with 8 bases between the two ends. The CDR3 covers 15 residues. The CDR3 DNA sequence: TGTGCCAGCTCACCGGGGACAACGAACACCGGGGAGCTGTTTTTT. Translated, it gives CASSPGTTNTGELFF.

This rearrangement joins TRBV24-1 to TRBJ2-2; TRBD2 matches 8 bases. The CDR3 loop spans 16 amino acids. The trim removed 9 bases at V and 0 bases at J, leaving 8 bases unmatched. Per germline, CDR1 KGHDR and CDR2 SFDVKD. The CDR3 loop is CATHPGGTTNTGELFF. The DNA for the CDR3 is TGTGCCACCCACCCGGGAGGGACAACGAACACCGGGGAGCTGTTTTTT.

The V and J genes are TRBV27 and TRBJ2-5; D is perhaps TRBD2 (7 bases). The ends were cut back, 6 bases at V and 5 bases at J, with 22 bases in the middle. The V gene's germline CDR1 is MNHEY and CDR2 SMNVEV (reference sequence). The CDR3 is 16 residues long. The CDR3 reads CASSSGIGGGHETQYF. The CDR3 region has the DNA TGTGCCAGCAGCTCGGGAATTGGGGGGGGACATGAGACCCAGTACTTC.

The chain employs TRBV5-1 and TRBJ2-2; D is uncertain. Germline assignment: CDR1 SGHRS and CDR2 YFSETQ. V lost 1 base to trimming and J lost 0 bases, with 7 bases between them. The CDR3 is 15 amino acids. The CDR3 here is CASSLQQSNTGELFF. Written as DNA, the CDR3 is TGCGCCAGCAGCTTGCAACAGTCGAACACCGGGGAGCTGTTTTTT. Combining the CDR3 with reference TRBV5-1 and TRBJ2-2 gives the whole variable domain KAGVTQTPRYLIKTRGQQVTLSCSPISGHRSVSWYQQTPGQGLQFLFEYFSETQRNKGNFPGRFSGRQFSNSRSEMNVSTLELGDSALYLCASSLQQSNTGELFFGEGSRLTVL.

V usage is TRBV28 and J usage is TRBJ1-1, with D tentatively TRBD1 (5 bases). V dropped 5 bases and J dropped 5 bases, with 18 bases sitting between them. CDR1 MDHEN and CDR2 SYDVKM come from the germline V gene. CDR3 length: 15 amino acids. CDR3 in amino acids: CASSPGGGWWTEAFF. The CDR3 DNA reads TGTGCCAGCAGTCCGGGGGGAGGGTGGTGGACTGAAGCTTTCTTT.

Details on this clone: In the same sample, other DNA sequences code for this CDR3. V and J are TRBV5-5 and TRBJ1-4, with a weak D call TRBD1 (5 bases). The CDR3 is 14 amino acids. Trimming left V 2 bases short and J 6 bases short, with 11 bases between. From germline, CDR1 is SGHKS and CDR2 YYEKEE (reference sequence). This CDR3 reads CASSFQGGDEKLFF. DNA for the CDR3: TGTGCCAGCAGCTTTCAGGGTGGCGATGAAAAACTGTTTTTT.

CDR3 loop: CASSIDLLTSRANEQFF. In DNA, the CDR3 is TGTGCCAGTAGTATAGATCTTCTTACGAGTCGAGCCAATGAGCAGTTCTTC. J is TRBJ2-1 and V is TRBV19; D ambiguous. The CDR3 spans 17 residues. Germline assignment: CDR1 LNHDA and CDR2 SQIVND (reference sequence). Trimming took off 0 bases at V and 6 bases at J, with 18 bases between the two ends.